The entry that follows covers one T cell receptor beta chain sequence. Its antigen is unidentified. This record belongs to a study of a mutant IDH1 vaccine in newly diagnosed glioma. Study in general: A roughly 60% male, roughly 40% female split and a mean age of 40.4 years characterized treated patients. Patients' prior therapy spanned radiotherapy, temozolomide, or both; most underwent both.

Germline V gene lookup returns CDR1 SGDLS and CDR2 YYNGEE. V lost 3 bases and J lost 0; bases outside the gene matches: 17. The CDR3 spans 20 residues. Indicated time point: week 35, safety follow-up. A 20-mer mutant IDH1 peptide at 300 ug was injected subcutaneously with topical imiquimod. The study enrolled donors with new WHO grade 3 or 4 IDH1-mutant, ATRX-lost astrocytomas. Assay: immunoSEQ multiplex PCR; the TCRdb copy retains only in-frame clones and omits some. The sample holds tens of thousands of clones; roughly 86% are singletons and the top ten take roughly 2%. Sequenced here: PBMCs, sampled from a glioma patient whose treatment included an IDH1 peptide vaccine. The clonotype originates from a man aged 25-45 years with glioma. This chain joins TRBV9 and TRBJ1-3, with 8 bases identical to TRBD1. DNA for the CDR3: TGTGCCAGCAGCGGGACCAGGGGGCGCATAACATCCAGCTCTGGAAACACCATATATTTT. It codes for CASSGTRGRITSSSGNTIYF.